The 8 T cell receptor beta chains below come from one sample, sequenced in a study of brain T cells in children with intractable seizures. Here immunoSEQ multiplex PCR was the method, and the copy in TCRdb shows in-frame clones only, minus some. The sample contains about 41,000 clones, 75% to 95% of which appear only once. The starting material was peripheral blood, obtained at surgery. Source of these receptors: a girl aged 2 to 9 with tuberous sclerosis and intractable seizures.

This clone was detected only once. The chain has TRBV7-2 and TRBJ1-1; 7 bases agree with TRBD1. This CDR3 region has 16 residues. The germline V gene has CDR1 SGHTA and CDR2 FQGNSA. Losses at the gene ends were 5 bases for V and 3 bases for J; bases not matched to a gene: 12. The CDR3 spells CASSPYRGPWDTEAFF. In DNA, the CDR3 is TGTGCCAGCAGCCCGTATAGGGGGCCGTGGGACACTGAAGCTTTCTTT. The entire variable domain, with the rest obtained from reference TRBV7-2 and TRBJ1-1, is as follows: GAGVSQSPSNKVTEKGKDVELRCDPISGHTALYWYRQSLGQGLEFLIYFQGNSAPDKSGLPSDRFSAERTGGSVSTLTIQRTQQEDSAVYLCASSPYRGPWDTEAFFGQGTRLTVV.

This chain uses TRBV6-4 with TRBJ1-6, with 7 bases that match TRBD1. CDR1 and CDR2 (germline): MRHNA, SNTAGT. V lost 1 base and J lost 0; bases outside the gene matches: 3. The CDR3 totals 17 residues. CDR3 DNA: TGTGCCAGCAGTGACTTCAGGGACAGCTCCTATAATTCACCCCTCCACTTT. This gives the protein CASSDFRDSSYNSPLHF.

This clone was counted only a few times. The chain recombines TRBV4-1 with TRBJ1-1; 7 bases match TRBD1. Germline CDR1 and CDR2: MGHRA and YSYEKL. The CDR3 runs to 16 residues. The junction had 8 bases not matched to a gene; V was cut back by 1 base and J by 3 bases. The chain's CDR3 is CASSQAGRGRHTEAFF. CDR3 nucleotides: TGCGCCAGCAGCCAAGCTGGCAGGGGGAGACACACTGAAGCTTTCTTT.

The rearrangement joins TRBV29-1 to TRBJ2-4; the match to TRBD1 covers 11 bases. CDR1 SQVTM and CDR2 ANQGSEA come from the germline V gene. The CDR3 sequence is 14 residues long. V shed 4 bases, J shed 1 base, and the junction held 0 bases outside the gene matches. The DNA for the CDR3 is TGCAGCGTTGGGGACAGGGGGGCCAAAAACATTCAGTACTTC. Its translation: CSVGDRGAKNIQYF.

The gene calls are TRBV19 and TRBJ2-7; no reliable D call. Germline V gene data show CDR1 as LNHDA and CDR2 as SQIVND (reference sequence). The CDR3 spans 11 residues. The CDR3 loop reads CGRSHPAEQYV. CDR3 DNA: TGTGGTAGGTCCCATCCCGCTGAGCAGTACGTC.

The chain employs TRBV7-8 and TRBJ2-1, with D possibly being TRBD2 (7 bases). Trimming removed 5 bases from V and 5 bases from J, with 13 bases in between. The germline gives CDR1 SGHVS, CDR2 FQNEAQ. The CDR3 runs to 14 residues. The CDR3 region is CASSRGGGNNEQFF. As DNA, the CDR3 is TGTGCCAGCAGCCGAGGGGGGGGAAACAATGAGCAGTTCTTC.

The V call is TRBV24-1, the J call TRBJ2-1; 7 bases are a match to TRBD1. The trim removed 0 bases at V and 12 bases at J, leaving 4 bases unmatched. CDR1 is KGHDR, CDR2 SFDVKD, per germline. This CDR3 comprises 13 residues. The CDR3 sequence is CATSDLTTGRQFF. The CDR3 DNA reads TGTGCCACCAGTGATTTGACGACAGGGAGGCAGTTCTTC.

The chain recombines TRBV18 with TRBJ1-1; D gene unclear. Germline lookup yields CDR1 KGHSH and CDR2 LQKENI. Trimming stripped 2 bases from V and 1 base from J, with 5 bases between. The CDR3 totals 13 residues. CDR3 residues: CASSPKGNTEAFF. The CDR3 bases are TGTGCCAGCTCACCAAAGGGGAACACTGAAGCTTTCTTT.